This T cell receptor beta chain is from a study of blood T cell repertoires in COVID-19. At the level of the study: The cDNA or gDNA used as material had been derived from T cells, B-cell-depleted T cells, or PBMCs.

The count of this clone is one. Germline-derived CDR1 and CDR2 are MGHRA and YSYEKL. Trimming left V 0 bases short and J 2 bases short, with 10 bases between. This CDR3 is 15 amino acids long. Assignment of participants to cohorts was predicated upon participant-reported clinical history. TCRdb keeps only in-frame clones here, not all; method: immunoSEQ multiplex PCR. The profile shows 200,000 or so clones, about 83% of them singletons. The rearrangement uses TRBV4-1 and TRBJ1-2, with D possibly being TRBD1 (5 bases). Sequencing was performed on PBMCs or T cells enriched from blood (not recorded which). The sequence was obtained from a woman in her fifties or sixties who had been exposed to COVID-19. CDR3 nucleotide sequence: TGCGCCAGCAGCCAAGAAGGGGCCACCAACTATGGCTACACCTTC. The encoded protein is CASSQEGATNYGYTF.